The 22 T cell receptor beta chains presented below share a single source sample, sequenced in a study of glioma-infiltrating T cells after dendritic cell vaccination. This table comes from immunoSEQ multiplex PCR, and its TCRdb copy is limited to in-frame clones, with some not included. The table lists around 96,000 clones, roughly 83% of them singletons. Sample: blood, taken before dendritic cell vaccination. Receptor source: a human donor with glioblastoma.

The V and J genes are TRBV30 and TRBJ2-1; possible D gene TRBD2, 6 bases. From germline, CDR1 is GTSNPN and CDR2 SVGIG (reference sequence). CDR3 size: 13 residues. V gave up 7 bases and J gave up 8 bases, with 18 bases separating them. In DNA, the CDR3 is TGTGCCTCCACTAACGGCGGGAACGATGAGCAGTTCTTC. It translates to CASTNGGNDEQFF.

The sample holds a few counts of this clone. V is TRBV6-5 and J is TRBJ1-5; no clear D. CDR3 length equals 16 residues. Germline CDR1 reads MNHEY; CDR2 reads SVGAGI. Deletions cut 4 bases from V and 7 bases from J, with 20 bases between. This CDR3 reads CASSSKSALPGQPQHF. The DNA of the CDR3 is TGTGCCAGCAGTTCCAAAAGCGCGCTCCCGGGGCAGCCCCAGCATTTT.

V gene TRBV4-1 combines with J gene TRBJ2-2; 14 bases map to TRBD2. CDR1 is MGHRA, CDR2 YSYEKL, per germline. The V gene end was trimmed by 4 bases and the J gene end by 1 base; junction bases not matched to a gene: 8. The CDR3 has 19 amino acids. The CDR3 is CASSRNRLAGGQNTGELFF. Here the CDR3 DNA reads TGCGCCAGCAGCCGCAACAGACTAGCGGGGGGGCAGAACACCGGGGAGCTGTTTTTT.

V usage is TRBV7-9 and J usage is TRBJ2-7; 7 bases are a match to TRBD1. The V and J ends lost 5 bases and 2 bases, in that order; junction bases with no gene match: 9. CDR3 length: 15 residues. Germline CDR1 SEHNR, CDR2 FQNEAQ (reference sequence). CDR3 coding DNA: TGTGCCAGCAGCCCATCGGACAGGATGCCCTACGAGCAGTACTTC. Translated: CASSPSDRMPYEQYF.

The rearrangement uses TRBV27 and TRBJ1-1; 8 positions agree with TRBD1. With 5 bases clipped from V and 4 bases from J, the junction kept 9 bases outside the gene matches. The CDR3 spans 15 residues. Looked up from germline, CDR1 is MNHEY and CDR2 is SMNVEV (reference sequence). The CDR3 loop reads CASSKSTGAGTEAFF. CDR3 nucleotide sequence: TGTGCCAGCAGTAAATCGACAGGGGCTGGCACTGAAGCTTTCTTT.

This clone has just a few counts. J is TRBJ2-3 and V is TRBV2; D is unclear. Germline CDR1 is SNHLY and CDR2 is FYNNEI. The CDR3 runs 13 residues. Between the trimmed V and J ends, which lost 7 bases and 9 bases, there was a span of 17 bases. The CDR3 DNA follows: TGTGCCAGCATGACCTCACTAATGCTGACGCAGTATTTT. It codes for CASMTSLMLTQYF.

CDR3: CATSPESNYGYTF. The CDR3 bases are TGTGCCACTTCCCCGGAGTCAAACTATGGCTACACCTTC. The chain uses TRBV18 and TRBJ1-2; D remains ambiguous. Germline V gene lookup returns CDR1 KGHSH and CDR2 LQKENI. This CDR3 is built from 13 residues. Trimming removed 10 bases from V and 2 bases from J, with 14 bases in between.

For this clone: Other DNA sequences in this specimen translate into the identical CDR3. The chain's CDR3 is CASHMGGGYTF. CDR3 DNA: TGTGCCAGCCATATGGGGGGGGGCTACACCTTC. The chain links TRBV2 to TRBJ1-2; the D gene is possibly TRBD1 (5 bases). The CDR3 runs 11 residues. CDR1 SNHLY and CDR2 FYNNEI come from the germline V gene. V was cut by 8 bases and J by 8 bases, with 12 bases left in between.

This clone was seen only once. The chain joins TRBV5-5 to TRBJ2-5; the match to TRBD1 covers 10 bases. This CDR3 has 16 amino acids. Germline-derived CDR1 and CDR2 are SGHKS and YYEKEE (reference sequence). With V trimmed by 4 bases and J by 1 base, 7 bases remained unmatched. CDR3 loop: CASSGGTGVVQETQYF. The CDR3 DNA sequence: TGTGCCAGCAGCGGGGGGACAGGGGTAGTCCAAGAGACCCAGTACTTC. Full variable domain (remainder filled in from reference TRBV5-5 and TRBJ2-5): DAGVTQSPTHLIKTRGQQVTLRCSPISGHKSVSWYQQVLGQGPQFIFQYYEKEERGRGNFPDRFSARQFPNYSSELNVNALLLGDSALYLCASSGGTGVVQETQYFGPGTRLLVL.

This rearrangement joins TRBV29-1 to TRBJ1-2; a possible D gene is TRBD1 (6 bases). The CDR3 totals 13 residues. Looked up from germline, CDR1 is SQVTM and CDR2 is ANQGSEA. V lost 7 bases and J lost 2, with 14 bases in between. DNA for the CDR3: TGCAGCGCGGGGGGCAGACTAAACTATGGCTACACCTTC. This translates into CSAGGRLNYGYTF.

The chain links TRBV5-1 to TRBJ2-7, with D possibly TRBD2 on 6 matching bases. Germline assignment: CDR1 SGHRS and CDR2 YFSETQ. The V and J ends lost 0 bases and 7 bases respectively, with 14 bases between them. This CDR3 spans 14 amino acids. This chain's CDR3 is CASSLADSRGEQYF. CDR3 sequence (DNA): TGCGCCAGCAGCTTGGCCGACTCCCGGGGGGAGCAGTACTTC.

The chain joins TRBV6-1 to TRBJ2-7; D is possibly TRBD2 (5 bases). V was shortened by 6 bases and J by 6 bases, with 18 bases between the two germline ends. Germline CDR1 and CDR2: MNHNS and SASEGT. CDR3 size: 14 residues. The CDR3 nucleotides read TGTGCCAGCAGCGACGACTACGATCGGCTCGAGCAGTACTTC. Translating gives CASSDDYDRLEQYF.

This clone was counted between two and nine times. The chain employs TRBV5-1 and TRBJ1-5; D gene unclear. CDR3 size: 14 residues. V lost 0 bases to trimming and J lost 5 bases, with 9 bases between them. Germline CDR1 is SGHRS and CDR2 is YFSETQ. The CDR3, as DNA: TGCGCCAGCAGCTTGGACAATCTCTATCAGCCCCAGCATTTT. Translating gives CASSLDNLYQPQHF.

The CDR3 DNA is TGTGCCAGCAGCTTGGAACAGTCCCGATATCGTGGCTACACCTTC. Translating gives CASSLEQSRYRGYTF. The J gene is TRBJ1-2, the V gene TRBV5-5; D is ambiguous. The germline gives CDR1 SGHKS, CDR2 YYEKEE (reference sequence). CDR3 length: 15 residues. V lost 0 bases and J lost 7, with 16 bases in between. The complete variable domain, with remaining parts taken from reference TRBV5-5 and TRBJ1-2, reads DAGVTQSPTHLIKTRGQQVTLRCSPISGHKSVSWYQQVLGQGPQFIFQYYEKEERGRGNFPDRFSARQFPNYSSELNVNALLLGDSALYLCASSLEQSRYRGYTFGSGTRLTVV.

The chain uses TRBV6-1 and TRBJ2-7, with a tentative D call TRBD1 (5 bases). Trimming removed 6 bases at V and 5 bases at J, with 20 bases between. Germline values: CDR1 MNHNS, CDR2 SASEGT. The CDR3 length is 15 residues. DNA of the CDR3: TGTGCCAGCAGAAGGATGGCCAGGGTTTTGAACGAGCAGTACTTC. Translated, it gives CASRRMARVLNEQYF.

The chain uses TRBV6-4 and TRBJ2-4; TRBD1 is a possible D gene (6 bases). The ends were cut back, 6 bases at V and 14 bases at J, with 17 bases in the middle. This CDR3 has 12 amino acids. In germline, CDR1 is MRHNA, CDR2 SNTAGT. The CDR3 DNA reads as TGTGCCAGCAGGGATCATGAGGGGGTTGAGTACTTC. Translating gives CASRDHEGVEYF.

The chain employs TRBV7-3 and TRBJ1-3; D not certain. CDR1 SGHTA and CDR2 FQGTGA come from the germline V gene. Between the trimmed V and J ends, which lost 6 bases and 1 base, there was a span of 7 bases. The CDR3 is made up of 13 amino acids. The CDR3 sequence is CASSQTSGNTIYF. The CDR3 coding sequence is TGTGCCAGCAGTCAAACTTCTGGAAACACCATATATTTT.

CDR3 sequence (DNA): TGTGCCAGCAGTTACTTCGGGGGTTCGCACGAGCAGTACTTC. Its translation is CASSYFGGSHEQYF. The chain recombines TRBV6-5 with TRBJ2-7; tentative D call: TRBD2 (6 bases). The CDR3 sequence is 14 residues long. CDR1 and CDR2 (germline): MNHEY, SVGAGI. With 1 base removed from V and 5 bases from J, the gap between germline ends came to 12 bases.

The rearrangement joins TRBV5-1 to TRBJ1-3; 7 nucleotides agree with TRBD1. This CDR3 spans 16 amino acids. Trimming cost V 3 bases and J 3 bases; bases outside gene matches: 9. Germline V gene sequence: CDR1 SGHRS, CDR2 YFSETQ. This CDR3 reads CASSSLGQKRGNTIYF. For the CDR3, the DNA is TGCGCCAGCAGCTCCCTGGGACAGAAACGTGGAAACACCATATATTTT. Together with reference TRBV5-1 and TRBJ1-3, the CDR3 gives the full variable domain: KAGVTQTPRYLIKTRGQQVTLSCSPISGHRSVSWYQQTPGQGLQFLFEYFSETQRNKGNFPGRFSGRQFSNSRSEMNVSTLELGDSALYLCASSSLGQKRGNTIYFGEGSWLTVV.

The J gene is TRBJ2-3, the V gene TRBV11-1; 7 nucleotides match TRBD1. CDR1 and CDR2 from the germline V gene are SGHAT and FQDESV (reference sequence). Trimming took 5 bases from V and 2 from J; bases not matched to a gene: 7. CDR3 length equals 15 residues. The CDR3 nucleotides read TGTGCCAGCAGCCAGAGACAGGGATTCACAGATACGCAGTATTTT. Amino acid sequence: CASSQRQGFTDTQYF.

The genes are TRBV5-1 and TRBJ1-2; 10 positions match TRBD1. Germline values: CDR1 SGHRS, CDR2 YFSETQ. The J segment lost 7 bases and the V segment lost 4 bases, leaving 7 bases of the junction unmatched. The CDR3 is 14 residues long. CDR3 in DNA: TGCGCCAGCAGCCCGGCCGGGACAGGGGCTGGCTACACCTTC. It encodes CASSPAGTGAGYTF.

This clone was counted once. The chain joins TRBV7-9 to TRBJ2-1; D perhaps matches TRBD2 (6 bases). Germline CDR1 reads SEHNR; CDR2 reads FQNEAQ (reference sequence). The CDR3 contains 16 residues. V lost 1 base to trimming and J lost 2 bases, with 12 bases between them. The CDR3 DNA follows: TGTGCCAGCAGCTTAGGCGGCGGGGCGACCTACAATGAGCAGTTCTTC. This sequence encodes CASSLGGGATYNEQFF.